The rows below give T cell receptor beta chains drawn from one sample of a study of cytomegalovirus exposure and HLA in healthy donors. Repertoires were generated with immunoSEQ multiplex PCR, while TCRdb's copy carries only in-frame clones and drops some. The table records 100,000 or so clones, over 60% of them present only once. Sample: PBMCs. These receptors all stem from a man aged 40-49 years in good health and CMV-seropositive. Both conserved end residues are part of each CDR3. The order of the fields is V gene, J gene, clone size, D gene, CDR3 protein, CDR3 DNA. The D gene is left open where the match is weak. Some rows have no size entry. The others give once, few or many, or a class for an expanded clone.

>TRBV7-9|TRBJ2-5|.|.
CASSLVVGGVKTQYF
TGTGCCAGCAGCTTAGTGGTTGGGGGCGTGAAGACCCAGTACTTC
>TRBV7-9|TRBJ2-3|few|.
CASSLGGWGFGTDTQYF
TGTGCCAGCAGCTTAGGCGGCTGGGGCTTCGGCACAGATACGCAGTATTTT
>TRBV15|TRBJ2-4|once|TRBD2
CATRLAGGKNIQYF
TGTGCCACCAGACTAGCGGGGGGAAAAAACATTCAGTACTTC
>TRBV6-6|TRBJ2-5|.|TRBD2
CASSDTSGGAKETQYF
TGTGCCAGCAGCGATACTAGCGGGGGGGCAAAAGAGACCCAGTACTTC
>TRBV29-1|TRBJ1-1|few|.
CSARTSLGTEAFF
TGCAGCGCTCGGACATCATTGGGCACTGAAGCTTTCTTT
>TRBV4-2|TRBJ1-1|.|.
CASSQDLRGGSFF
TGTGCCAGCAGCCAAGATTTACGGGGGGGCTCTTTCTTT
>TRBV29-1|TRBJ2-3|.|TRBD2
CSVDGTSGGADTQYF
TGCAGCGTCGACGGGACTAGCGGGGGGGCAGATACGCAGTATTTT
>TRBV7-9|TRBJ1-1|.|.
CASSLMTPGAEAFF
TGTGCCAGCAGCTTGATGACACCGGGAGCTGAAGCTTTCTTT
>TRBV10-3|TRBJ2-7|few|TRBD1
CAIRDRGETYEQYF
TGTGCCATCAGAGACAGGGGAGAGACCTACGAGCAGTACTTC
>TRBV7-3|TRBJ1-2|once|.
CASSLIPGNYGYTF
TGTGCCAGCAGCTTAATTCCAGGCAACTATGGCTACACCTTC
>TRBV7-3|TRBJ2-3|.|TRBD2
CASSFGGGPGDTQYF
TGTGCCAGCAGCTTTGGGGGAGGGCCCGGTGATACGCAGTATTTT
>TRBV2|TRBJ2-7|once|.
CASSDMQGGSNEQYF
TGTGCCAGCAGTGATATGCAGGGAGGTTCAAACGAGCAGTACTTC
>TRBV5-1|TRBJ2-2|.|.
CASSPTEAGSDTGELFF
TGCGCCAGCAGCCCTACAGAGGCGGGCTCGGACACCGGGGAGCTGTTTTTT
>TRBV7-6|TRBJ2-2|.|TRBD2
CASSLRGRWEGTNTGELFF
TGTGCCAGCAGCTTACGGGGCAGGTGGGAGGGGACGAACACCGGGGAGCTGTTTTTT
>TRBV7-2|TRBJ2-7|.|TRBD2
CASSSEIAGPYEQYF
TGTGCCAGCAGCTCCGAAATAGCGGGACCCTACGAGCAGTACTTC
>TRBV7-9|TRBJ1-4|.|.
CASARVGANEKLFF
TGTGCCAGCGCTCGGGTAGGAGCTAATGAAAAACTGTTTTTT
>TRBV4-2|TRBJ2-1|few|.
CASSQPGVAGSYNEQFF
TGTGCCAGCAGCCAACCGGGGGTAGCTGGGTCCTACAATGAGCAGTTCTTC
>TRBV5-3|TRBJ2-5|few|TRBD2
CARSLPGLAGGPQYQETQYF
TGTGCCAGAAGCTTACCCGGACTAGCGGGGGGGCCCCAGTACCAAGAGACCCAGTACTTC
>TRBV11-1|TRBJ2-7|.|.
CASSEGVGRLGHYEQYF
TGTGCCAGCAGCGAGGGTGTAGGGAGGCTCGGTCACTACGAGCAGTACTTC
>TRBV19|TRBJ1-2|.|TRBD1
CASSIVGTGVMGYGYTF
TGTGCCAGTAGTATAGTTGGGACAGGGGTAATGGGCTATGGCTACACCTTC
>TRBV7-9|TRBJ2-6|.|TRBD1
CSSRSGTGVSSGANVLTF
TGTTCCAGCAGATCCGGGACAGGGGTTTCCTCTGGGGCCAACGTCCTGACTTTC
>TRBV7-2|TRBJ2-7|.|TRBD2
CASSSQSGAHYEQYF
TGTGCCAGCAGCTCTCAAAGCGGGGCGCACTACGAGCAGTACTTC
>TRBV4-3|TRBJ2-6|few|.
CASSQDGVNSGANGLTF
TGCGCCAGCAGCCAAGATGGGGTGAACTCTGGGGCCAACGGCCTGACTTTC
>TRBV6-1|TRBJ2-4|few|.
CASSDPLVLAKNIQYF
TGTGCCAGCAGTGATCCCTTGGTACTAGCCAAAAACATTCAGTACTTC